This TCR beta chain emerged from a study of blood T cell repertoires in COVID-19. In the study overall: Both acute and convalescent COVID-19 samples were obtained from the United States, Italy and Spain. T cells, B-cell-depleted T cells, or PBMCs supplied cDNA or gDNA.

Germline V gives CDR1 MNHEY, CDR2 SVGAGI. The CDR3 runs to 15 residues. J gave up 4 bases and V 6 bases, and 4 bases lay outside the gene matches. The assay was immunoSEQ multiplex PCR, and TCRdb's table has in-frame clones only and misses some. The sample holds 70,000 or so clones; 79% are singletons and the top ten take more than 45%. The sequence came from a human donor in a cohort sampled during active COVID-19. The material sequenced was peripheral blood. V gene TRBV6-5 combines with J gene TRBJ2-7, with 15 nucleotides matching TRBD2. CDR3 region: CASRGLAGGLYEQYF. The CDR3 DNA reads TGTGCCAGCAGGGGACTAGCGGGGGGTTTGTACGAGCAGTACTTC.